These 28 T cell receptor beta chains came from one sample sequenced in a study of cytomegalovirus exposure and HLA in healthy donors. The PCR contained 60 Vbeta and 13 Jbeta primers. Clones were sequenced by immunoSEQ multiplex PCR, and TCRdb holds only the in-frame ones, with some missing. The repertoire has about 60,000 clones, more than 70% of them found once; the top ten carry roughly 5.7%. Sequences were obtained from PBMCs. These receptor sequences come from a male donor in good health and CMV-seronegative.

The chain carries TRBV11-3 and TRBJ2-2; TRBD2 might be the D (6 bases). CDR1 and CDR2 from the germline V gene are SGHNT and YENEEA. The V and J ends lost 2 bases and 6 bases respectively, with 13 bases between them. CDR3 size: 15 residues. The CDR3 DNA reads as TGTGCCAGCAGCTTATTCGGCGGGGACCCCGGGGAGCTGTTTTTT. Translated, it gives CASSLFGGDPGELFF.

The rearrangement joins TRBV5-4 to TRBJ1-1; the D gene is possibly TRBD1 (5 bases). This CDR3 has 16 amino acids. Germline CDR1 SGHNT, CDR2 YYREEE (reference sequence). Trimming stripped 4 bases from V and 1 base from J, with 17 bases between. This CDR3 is CASSPAPDRRNTEAFF. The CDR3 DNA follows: TGTGCCAGCAGCCCAGCCCCAGACAGACGGAACACTGAAGCTTTCTTT.

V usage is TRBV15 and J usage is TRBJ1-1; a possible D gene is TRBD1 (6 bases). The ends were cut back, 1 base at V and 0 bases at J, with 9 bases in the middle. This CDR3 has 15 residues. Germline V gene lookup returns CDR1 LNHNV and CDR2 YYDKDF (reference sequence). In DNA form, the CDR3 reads TGTGCCACCAGCAGAGTCAGGGGCATGAACACTGAAGCTTTCTTT. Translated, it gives CATSRVRGMNTEAFF.

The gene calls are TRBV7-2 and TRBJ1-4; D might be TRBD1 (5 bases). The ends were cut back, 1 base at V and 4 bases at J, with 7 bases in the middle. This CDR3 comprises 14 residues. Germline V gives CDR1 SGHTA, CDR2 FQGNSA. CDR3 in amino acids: CASSLGQLNEKLFF. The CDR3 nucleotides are TGTGCCAGCAGCTTAGGACAGCTTAATGAAAAACTGTTTTTT.

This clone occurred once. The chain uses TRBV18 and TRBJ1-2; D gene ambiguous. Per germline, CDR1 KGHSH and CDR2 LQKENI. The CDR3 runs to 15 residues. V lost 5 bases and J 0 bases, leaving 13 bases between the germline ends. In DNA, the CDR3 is TGTGCCAGCTCATCCGGTCCCCCCCCTAACTATGGCTACACCTTC. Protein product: CASSSGPPPNYGYTF.

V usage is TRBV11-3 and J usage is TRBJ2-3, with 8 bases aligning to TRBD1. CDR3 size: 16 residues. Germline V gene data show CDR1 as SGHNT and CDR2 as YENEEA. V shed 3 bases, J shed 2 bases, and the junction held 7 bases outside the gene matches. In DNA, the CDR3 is TGTGCCAGCAGCTTGGGCACAGGGGGACTCACAGATACGCAGTATTTT. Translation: CASSLGTGGLTDTQYF.

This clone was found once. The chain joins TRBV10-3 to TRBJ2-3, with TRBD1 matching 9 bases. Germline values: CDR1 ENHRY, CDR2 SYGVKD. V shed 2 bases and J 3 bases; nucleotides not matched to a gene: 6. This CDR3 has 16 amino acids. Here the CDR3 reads CAISEPGTGKTDTQYF. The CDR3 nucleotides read TGTGCCATCAGTGAGCCCGGGACAGGGAAGACAGATACGCAGTATTTT.

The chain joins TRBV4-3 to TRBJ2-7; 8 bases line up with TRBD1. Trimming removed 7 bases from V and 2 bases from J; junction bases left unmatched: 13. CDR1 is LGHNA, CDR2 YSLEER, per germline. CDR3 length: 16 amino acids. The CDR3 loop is CASTTKSLDRAYEQYF. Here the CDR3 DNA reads TGCGCCAGCACCACTAAGAGCCTGGACAGGGCCTACGAGCAGTACTTC.

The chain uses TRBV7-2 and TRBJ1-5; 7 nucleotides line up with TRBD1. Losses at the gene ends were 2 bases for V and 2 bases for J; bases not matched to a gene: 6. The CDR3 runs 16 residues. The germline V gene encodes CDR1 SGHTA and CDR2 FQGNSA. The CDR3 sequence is CASSLNRGLGNQPQHF. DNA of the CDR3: TGTGCCAGCAGCTTAAACAGGGGACTGGGCAATCAGCCCCAGCATTTT. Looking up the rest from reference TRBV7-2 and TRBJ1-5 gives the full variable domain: GAGVSQSPSNKVTEKGKDVELRCDPISGHTALYWYRQSLGQGLEFLIYFQGNSAPDKSGLPSDRFSAERTGGSVSTLTIQRTQQEDSAVYLCASSLNRGLGNQPQHFGDGTRLSIL.

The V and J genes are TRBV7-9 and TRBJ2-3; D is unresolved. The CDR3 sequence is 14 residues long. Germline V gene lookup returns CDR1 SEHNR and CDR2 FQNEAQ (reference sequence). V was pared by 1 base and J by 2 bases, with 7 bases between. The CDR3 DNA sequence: TGTGCCAGCAGCTTAGGCGGATACACAGATACGCAGTATTTT. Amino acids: CASSLGGYTDTQYF.

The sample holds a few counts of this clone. CDR3 DNA sequence: TGTGCCAGCAGCTCCGAAGATATGGCGACCCAGTACTTC. It codes for CASSSEDMATQYF. The chain combines TRBV5-5 with TRBJ2-5; D unclear. Germline V CDR1 and CDR2: SGHKS, YYEKEE (reference sequence). Trimming shortened V by 3 bases and J by 7 bases, and 13 bases separated the two germline ends. CDR3 length: 13 residues. Using reference TRBV5-5 and TRBJ2-5 for the parts outside the CDR3, the full variable domain is DAGVTQSPTHLIKTRGQQVTLRCSPISGHKSVSWYQQVLGQGPQFIFQYYEKEERGRGNFPDRFSARQFPNYSSELNVNALLLGDSALYLCASSSEDMATQYFGPGTRLLVL.

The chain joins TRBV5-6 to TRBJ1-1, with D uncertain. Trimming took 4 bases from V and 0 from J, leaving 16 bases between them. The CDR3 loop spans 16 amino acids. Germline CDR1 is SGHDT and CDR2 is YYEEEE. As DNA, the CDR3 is TGTGCCAGCAGCCCCGTGGCCTATAGCTTGAACACTGAAGCTTTCTTT. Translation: CASSPVAYSLNTEAFF.

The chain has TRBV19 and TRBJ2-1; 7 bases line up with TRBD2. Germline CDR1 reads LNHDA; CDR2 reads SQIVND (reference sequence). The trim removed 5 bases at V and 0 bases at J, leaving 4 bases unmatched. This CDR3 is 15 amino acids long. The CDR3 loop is CASSAPSGSYNEQFF. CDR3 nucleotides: TGTGCCAGTAGTGCTCCTAGCGGCTCCTACAATGAGCAGTTCTTC. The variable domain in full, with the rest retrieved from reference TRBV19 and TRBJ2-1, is DGGITQSPKYLFRKEGQNVTLSCEQNLNHDAMYWYRQDPGQGLRLIYYSQIVNDFQKGDIAEGYSVSREKKESFPLTVTSAQKNPTAFYLCASSAPSGSYNEQFFGPGTRLTVL.

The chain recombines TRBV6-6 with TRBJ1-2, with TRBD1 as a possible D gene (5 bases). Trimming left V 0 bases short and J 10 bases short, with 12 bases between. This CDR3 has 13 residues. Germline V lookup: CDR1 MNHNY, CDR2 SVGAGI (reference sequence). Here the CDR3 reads CASSYSDRLPYTF. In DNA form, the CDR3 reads TGTGCCAGCAGTTACTCAGACAGATTACCCTACACCTTC.

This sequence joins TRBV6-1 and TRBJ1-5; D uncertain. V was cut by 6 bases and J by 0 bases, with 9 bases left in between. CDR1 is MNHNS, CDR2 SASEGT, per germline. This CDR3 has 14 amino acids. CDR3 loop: CASSGQNSNQPQHF. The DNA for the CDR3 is TGTGCCAGCAGCGGTCAAAATAGCAATCAGCCCCAGCATTTT.

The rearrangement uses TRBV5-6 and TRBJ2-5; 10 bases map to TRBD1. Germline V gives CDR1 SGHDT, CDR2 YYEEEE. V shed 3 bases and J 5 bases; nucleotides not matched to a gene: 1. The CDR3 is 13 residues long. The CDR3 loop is CASSWDRGETQYF. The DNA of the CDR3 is TGTGCCAGCAGCTGGGACAGGGGCGAGACCCAGTACTTC.

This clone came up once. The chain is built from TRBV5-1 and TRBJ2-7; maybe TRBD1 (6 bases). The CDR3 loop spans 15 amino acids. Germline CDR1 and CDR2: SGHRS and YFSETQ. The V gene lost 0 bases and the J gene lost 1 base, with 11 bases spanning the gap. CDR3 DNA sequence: TGCGCCAGCAGCTTGGTCACTGGACAGTCCTACGAGCAGTACTTC. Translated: CASSLVTGQSYEQYF.

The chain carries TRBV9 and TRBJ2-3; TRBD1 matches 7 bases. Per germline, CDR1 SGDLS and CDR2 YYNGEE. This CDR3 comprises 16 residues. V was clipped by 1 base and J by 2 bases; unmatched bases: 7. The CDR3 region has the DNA TGTGCCAGCAGCGTATTGGGACAGACATTCACAGATACGCAGTATTTT. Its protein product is CASSVLGQTFTDTQYF.

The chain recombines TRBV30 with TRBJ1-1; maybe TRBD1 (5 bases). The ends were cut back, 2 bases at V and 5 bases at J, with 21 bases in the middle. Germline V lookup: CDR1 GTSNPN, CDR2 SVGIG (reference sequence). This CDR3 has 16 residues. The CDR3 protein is CAWSFPGRGKGTEAFF. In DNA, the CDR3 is TGTGCCTGGAGTTTCCCGGGGAGGGGAAAAGGGACTGAAGCTTTCTTT.

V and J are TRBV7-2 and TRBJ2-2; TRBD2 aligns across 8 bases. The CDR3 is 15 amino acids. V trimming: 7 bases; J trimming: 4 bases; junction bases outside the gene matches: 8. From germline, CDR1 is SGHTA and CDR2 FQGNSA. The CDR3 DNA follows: TGTGCCAGCAAGATTAGCGGGGCGGGCACCGGGGAGCTGTTTTTT. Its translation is CASKISGAGTGELFF.

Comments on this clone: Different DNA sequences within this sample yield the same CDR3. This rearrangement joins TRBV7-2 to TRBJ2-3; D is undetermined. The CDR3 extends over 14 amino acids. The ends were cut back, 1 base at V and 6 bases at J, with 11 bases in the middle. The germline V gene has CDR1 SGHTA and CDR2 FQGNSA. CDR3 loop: CASSLGSFADTQYF. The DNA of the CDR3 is TGTGCCAGCAGCTTAGGAAGCTTCGCGGATACGCAGTATTTT.

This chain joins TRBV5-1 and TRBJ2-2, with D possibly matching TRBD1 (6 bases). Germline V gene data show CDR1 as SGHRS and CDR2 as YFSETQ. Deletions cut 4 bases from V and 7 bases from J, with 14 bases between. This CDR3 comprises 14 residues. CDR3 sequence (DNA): TGCGCCAGCAGCCCGGGGACACAGAACGGGGAGCTGTTTTTT. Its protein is CASSPGTQNGELFF.

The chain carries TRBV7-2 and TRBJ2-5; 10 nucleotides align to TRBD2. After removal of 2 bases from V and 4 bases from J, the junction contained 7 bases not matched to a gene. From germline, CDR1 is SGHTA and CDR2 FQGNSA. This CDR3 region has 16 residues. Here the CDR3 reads CASSLRQAGGRETQYF. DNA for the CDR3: TGTGCCAGCAGCTTAAGACAAGCGGGGGGGCGAGAGACCCAGTACTTC.

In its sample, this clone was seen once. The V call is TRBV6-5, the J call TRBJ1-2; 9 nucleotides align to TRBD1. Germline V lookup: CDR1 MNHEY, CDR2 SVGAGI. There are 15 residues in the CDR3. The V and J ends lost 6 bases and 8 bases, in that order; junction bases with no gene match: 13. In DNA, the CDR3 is TGTGCCAGCAGCAGAGGTACAGGGGGCGCGAAGGGCTACACCTTC. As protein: CASSRGTGGAKGYTF.

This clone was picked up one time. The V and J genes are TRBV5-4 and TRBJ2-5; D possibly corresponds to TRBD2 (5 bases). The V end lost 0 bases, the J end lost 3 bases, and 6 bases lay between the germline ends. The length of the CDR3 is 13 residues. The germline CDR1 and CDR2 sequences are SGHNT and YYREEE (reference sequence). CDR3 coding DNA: TGTGCCAGCAGCTTGGAGGGAGAAGAGACCCAGTACTTC. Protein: CASSLEGEETQYF.

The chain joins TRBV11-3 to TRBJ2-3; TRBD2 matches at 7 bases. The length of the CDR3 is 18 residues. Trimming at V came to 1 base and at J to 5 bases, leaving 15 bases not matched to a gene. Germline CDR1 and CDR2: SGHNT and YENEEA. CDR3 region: CASSLGSGGGIFIDTQYF. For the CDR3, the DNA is TGTGCCAGCAGCTTAGGTTCTGGCGGGGGTATCTTCATAGATACGCAGTATTTT.

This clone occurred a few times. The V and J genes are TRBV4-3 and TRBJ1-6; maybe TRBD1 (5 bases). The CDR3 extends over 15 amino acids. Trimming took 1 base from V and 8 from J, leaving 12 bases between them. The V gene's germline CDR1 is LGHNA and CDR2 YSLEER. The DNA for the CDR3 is TGCGCCAGCAGCCAAGCGCAGGGAGGGTATTCACCCCTCCACTTT. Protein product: CASSQAQGGYSPLHF.

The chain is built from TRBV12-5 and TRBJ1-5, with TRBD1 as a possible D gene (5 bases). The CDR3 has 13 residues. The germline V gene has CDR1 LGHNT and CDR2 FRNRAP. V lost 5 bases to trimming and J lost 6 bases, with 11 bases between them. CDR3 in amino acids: CASGLAGGQPQHF. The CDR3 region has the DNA TGTGCTAGTGGTCTAGCCGGGGGTCAGCCCCAGCATTTT.